This record looks at one T cell receptor (beta chain) sequence and its context. There are many counts of this clonotype. Its antigen specificity is not known. There are no base qualities to consult, and no much larger clone falls within one base. To synthesize cDNA, template-switch 5'RACE was performed with a primer carrying a 10-nucleotide random unique molecular identifier so that each TCR transcript was tagged. Over 160 million TCR-beta sequences, covering 15-18 subjects, were produced in each sequencing run. Total RNA was extracted with the RNeasy kit. The KAPA Real-time Library Amplification kit was used to amplify TCR-beta VDJ regions with primers targeting the TCR constant region and the 5'RACE anchor. Sample indexes and Illumina adaptors were added in a first PCR, after which library yield was increased in a second PCR. After Ampure bead purification, the roughly 650 bp TCR product was size-selected on a 2% E-gel SizeSelection system. Before pooling, libraries had their quality checked on a Bioanalyzer, their concentration measured with Qubit, and their quantity determined with the Kapa Library Quantification kit. Paired-end 2 x 150 bp sequencing of the libraries was performed on an Illumina HiSeq 2500. To increase sequence diversity, roughly 25-31% phiX was spiked into each library pool. In the original analysis: Quality-filtered reads were processed with the UMI-based MiGEC pipeline, and over 90% of raw TCR sequences were removed by the MiGEC pipeline during error correction. VDJ genes were aligned to IMGT germline references, and clonotypes were defined by unique CDR3 amino acid sequence plus V-J genes. Clonal expansion, Shannon diversity, and CDR3 relatedness (CalcPairwiseDistances, ClusterSamples) were evaluated with VDJtools, and phylogenetic trees were built with CLCbio workbench. Clones with at least 8 unique UMIs were defined as expanded, with this threshold being based on coefficient-of-variation modelling across technical triplicates. TCRdb trimmed the raw reads at Q25, called clones with MiXCR and kept productive beta chains. Entries that share a CDR3 protein sequence are merged under the most common genes and DNA. V and J calls and clone size were set by TCRdb, not the authors. This sample has approximately 43,000 distinct CDR3 sequences in its table, and 2.5% of those were observed once. The ten largest clones capture 10% to 15% of the sample.

The CDR3 runs 11 residues from the cysteine to the phenylalanine. Kept here is only the CDR3 DNA, which spans 33 bases and is read in frame from base 1. Trimming takes 8 bases off V and 9 bases off J; junction bases not matched to a gene: 7. CDR1 and CDR2 are drawn from the germline V gene (reference sequence): DFQATT, SNEGSKA. This entry belongs to a study of neurological immune-mediated disorders (dated by TCRdb to the late 2010s). In terms of the full investigation: Among the approximately 35 multiple sclerosis patients, relapsing-remitting MS accounted for approximately 30 and secondary progressive MS accounted for 3. Peripheral blood TCR-beta repertoires from patients with HTLV-I-associated myelopathy (HAM/TSP), patients with multiple sclerosis, and healthy controls were compared in the study using UMI-based sequencing. The roughly 100 TCR-beta libraries included longitudinal samples, technical triplicates and paired sorted CD4+ and CD8+ T-cell subsets alongside PBMC samples. The cohort was made up of about 65 subjects, consisting of roughly 14 HAM/TSP patients, some 35 multiple sclerosis patients and 20 or so healthy controls.

Broader findings and caveats from the paper: No identical CDR3 amino acid sequences were found to be shared among expanded clones across subjects, suggesting that TCR-beta repertoires were private in all groups. The MS cluster was not associated with any clinical or MRI features, and the authors stated that larger cohorts are needed. In a phylogenetic analysis, the repertoires of 18 out of 34 MS patients fell into a single cluster of related CDR3 sequences, pointing to a possible signature at the repertoire level. TCR clonal expansion was highest in HAM/TSP patients and lowest in MS patients, with MS patients falling below even healthy controls.

Libraries from unsorted PBMCs were made from 2 million PBMCs kept in RNAlater at -80 degrees C until RNA extraction. Multiple sclerosis patients were enrolled in a US clinical protocol evaluating disease progression by magnetic resonance imaging. Peripheral blood was subjected to Ficoll-Hypaque density gradient centrifugation to isolate PBMCs, which were then cryopreserved in liquid nitrogen. The sequence derives from a man between 25 and 39 years old with multiple sclerosis. The sample comprised PBMCs. This chain is built from TRBV20-1 and TRBJ2-4; 7 junctional bases match TRBD2. The nucleotide sequence reads TGCAGTCTCGGGACTAATAGCATTCAGTACTTC. Translated, it gives CSLGTNSIQYF.